Presented here are 8 T cell receptor beta chains from one specimen sequenced in a study of T-cell memory formation after mild COVID-19 (dated by TCRdb to about 2021). Library creation used 5' RACE. Sequenced using an Illumina NovaSeq 6000. TCRdb's own reprocessing of the public reads used fastp at Q25 and MiXCR and kept productive beta chains. Each CDR3 protein appears once, grouped with its most common genes and DNA. The sample table contains roughly 510,000 distinct CDR3 sequences; only one count was recorded for 15% to 20% of them. The ten top clones hold about 8.6% of the sample. The sample consisted of PBMCs or a T cell subset sorted from them (not recorded which). The receptor source for this set is an adult woman who had mild COVID-19 (a few samples of this study predate the infection). The sample titles of this study are shuffled in the database, so cell type and time point are left out; the donor was told from shared clones.

This clonotype has only a few counts. This chain links TRBV29-1 with TRBJ2-5, with D tentatively TRBD2 (5 bases). The CDR3 is 14 residues long. V was clipped by 5 bases and J by 0 bases, with 13 bases between them. Germline V lookup: CDR1 SQVTM, CDR2 ANQGSEA. CDR3 residues: CSVKAGLHQETQYF. Written as DNA, the CDR3 is TGCAGCGTTAAAGCAGGACTCCACCAAGAGACCCAGTACTTC.

This clonotype was observed a handful of times. The chain links TRBV6-5 to TRBJ2-2, with D uncertain. The V end was cut by 5 bases, the J end by 0 bases, with 10 bases between. The CDR3 length is 15 residues. Germline CDR1 and CDR2: MNHEY and SVGAGI. As DNA, the CDR3 is TGTGCCAGCAGTCAAAATGGTGCGAACACCGGGGAGCTGTTTTTT. It is translated as CASSQNGANTGELFF.

This clonotype appeared once. The chain has TRBV12-3 or TRBV12-4 and TRBJ2-5; D may correspond to TRBD1 or TRBD2 (5 bases each). The CDR3 consists of 14 residues. With 6 bases removed from V and 3 bases from J, the gap between germline ends came to 14 bases. The CDR3 is CASRGVWAEETQYF. CDR3 in DNA: TGTGCCAGCAGGGGGGTCTGGGCCGAAGAGACCCAGTACTTC.

This clonotype came up a few times. The V gene is TRBV4-1, the J gene TRBJ2-5; 12 nucleotides agree with TRBD1. The CDR3 loop spans 17 amino acids. Germline lookup yields CDR1 MGHRA and CDR2 YSYEKL. After removal of 4 bases from V and 4 bases from J, the junction contained 10 bases not matched to a gene. The CDR3 coding sequence is TGCGCCAGCAGCCTCAGGGCCGGGACAGGGGGCGGAGAGACCCAGTACTTC. It is translated as CASSLRAGTGGGETQYF.

Only a few counts were recorded for this clonotype. This chain's CDR3 is CASKFGGSTDTQYF. Here the CDR3 DNA reads TGTGCCAGCAAATTCGGGGGCTCCACAGATACGCAGTATTTT. This chain uses TRBV2 with TRBJ2-3; D assignment may be TRBD1 or TRBD2 (6 bases each). The germline V gene has CDR1 SNHLY and CDR2 FYNNEI. The CDR3 consists of 14 residues. Trimming took off 7 bases at V and 2 bases at J, with 13 bases between the two ends.

This clonotype was counted a few times. This chain connects TRBV27 to TRBJ2-3; 7 bases match TRBD1. Trimming at V came to 2 bases and at J to 0 bases, leaving 5 bases not matched to a gene. This CDR3 spans 16 amino acids. The germline V gene has CDR1 MNHEY and CDR2 SMNVEV (reference sequence). The CDR3 is CASSLGEQGSTDTQYF. Written as DNA, the CDR3 is TGTGCCAGCAGTTTAGGGGAACAGGGGAGCACAGATACGCAGTATTTT.

This sequence joins TRBV20-1 and TRBJ2-5, with D unclear. The V gene's germline CDR1 is DFQATT and CDR2 SNEGSKA (reference sequence). V dropped 6 bases and J dropped 5 bases, with 13 bases sitting between them. CDR3 length equals 12 residues. CDR3 nucleotide sequence: TGCAGTGCACCGTTGAGAGAGGAGACCCAGTACTTC. This codes for CSAPLREETQYF.

This clonotype was detected many times. This chain links TRBV2 with TRBJ2-7, with no clear D. Trimming took off 6 bases at V and 3 bases at J, with 6 bases between the two ends. The CDR3 consists of 11 residues. Germline lookup yields CDR1 SNHLY and CDR2 FYNNEI. The CDR3: CASRGYYEQYF. The CDR3, as DNA: TGTGCCAGCAGAGGATACTACGAGCAGTACTTC.